A selection of T cell receptor beta chains follows, all from one sample in a study of radiotherapy plus CTLA-4 blockade in lung cancer. Assay used: immunoSEQ multiplex PCR; TCRdb lists only in-frame clones, some missing. The table includes 86,000 or so clones, 60% to 85% detected once. Material: peripheral blood, obtained from a patient treated with radiotherapy plus ipilimumab. The receptors shown here come from a human donor with non-small cell lung cancer who had a partial response to radiotherapy plus ipilimumab. Some clones in this sample may be carry-over from other donors' samples. CDR3s include the opening cysteine and the closing phenylalanine or tryptophan. Each record gives: D gene, J gene, V gene, clone size, CDR3 DNA, CDR3 protein. D genes are given only for firm matches. The size entry is marked missing in some rows and otherwise reads once, few, many or a size class.

NA,TRBJ2-2,TRBV9,NA,TGTGCCAGCAGCGTAGGGGTTGGGGGGAGAAGGACCGGGGAGCTGTTTTTT,CASSVGVGGRRTGELFF
NA,TRBJ1-4,TRBV6-1,few,TGTGCCAGCAGTGAAACTAATCCCAGGGGAAAACTGTTTTTT,CASSETNPRGKLFF
NA,TRBJ1-2,TRBV5-4,NA,TGTGCCAGCAGCCAATTGACAGGAGCCCTCTATGGCTACACCTTC,CASSQLTGALYGYTF
TRBD1,TRBJ2-4,TRBV5-1,NA,TGCGCCAGCAGCAGGGGACAGTGGGAGCCAGCCAAAAACATTCAGTACTTC,CASSRGQWEPAKNIQYF
TRBD1,TRBJ2-7,TRBV6-5,once,TGTGCCAGCAGTTCCATAGGACAGGGTCACGAGCAGTACTTC,CASSSIGQGHEQYF
TRBD1,TRBJ1-5,TRBV6-5,NA,TGTGCCAGCAGTTGGGACAGGGTGGATCAGCCCCAGCATTTT,CASSWDRVDQPQHF
TRBD2,TRBJ2-4,TRBV5-4,NA,TGTGCCAGCAGCCAGCGGGGGGGCCTGAAAAACATTCAGTACTTC,CASSQRGGLKNIQYF
NA,TRBJ1-1,TRBV7-9,NA,TGTGCCAGCAGCCGATCCGGGGGGTCTGGAGCTTTCTTT,CASSRSGGSGAFF
NA,TRBJ1-1,TRBV19,NA,TGTGCCAGTAGTAACCAGGGTCCACCAGTGAACACTGAAGCTTTCTTT,CASSNQGPPVNTEAFF
NA,TRBJ2-5,TRBV7-9,NA,TGTGCCAGCAGCTTATTCCAGCAAGAGACCCAGTACTTC,CASSLFQQETQYF
NA,TRBJ1-1,TRBV7-9,NA,TGTGCCAGCAGCGGAACAGGGAAGAACACTGAAGCTTTCTTT,CASSGTGKNTEAFF
TRBD1,TRBJ1-1,TRBV9,NA,TGTGCCAGCGGGGACAGGGGACCGAACACTGAAGCTTTCTTT,CASGDRGPNTEAFF
NA,TRBJ2-7,TRBV10-2,NA,TGCGCCAGCTCATCTCTAGGGGGTGCCTACGAGCAGTACTTC,CASSSLGGAYEQYF
NA,TRBJ1-1,TRBV10-3,few,TGTGCCATCAGATCCACAGCAACAAACACTGAAGCTTTCTTT,CAIRSTATNTEAFF
NA,TRBJ2-2,TRBV2,once,TGTGCCAGCAGTTATGCCGGGACAATAGGCGGGGAGCTGTTTTTT,CASSYAGTIGGELFF
NA,TRBJ1-4,TRBV28,NA,TGTGCCAGCCATCCGGGGGGGTTTAATGAAAAACTGTTTTTT,CASHPGGFNEKLFF
TRBD1,TRBJ2-2,TRBV7-7,few,TGTGCCAGCAGCAGGGACAGGGGCACCGGGGAGCTGTTTTTT,CASSRDRGTGELFF
NA,TRBJ2-2,TRBV7-6,NA,TGTGCCAGCAGCTTAGCCACTACCCCGAGCACCGGGGAGCTGTTTTTT,CASSLATTPSTGELFF
NA,TRBJ1-1,TRBV5-1,NA,TGCGCCAGCAGCCCGGGGGGGATGAACACTGAAGCTTTCTTT,CASSPGGMNTEAFF
TRBD1,TRBJ1-1,TRBV2,NA,TGTGCCAGCAGTGAAGTTGGGACAGTTGAAGCTTTCTTT,CASSEVGTVEAFF
TRBD1,TRBJ1-6,TRBV6-5,NA,TGTGCCAGCAGTTCAGGGGGGAATTCACCCCTCCACTTT,CASSSGGNSPLHF
NA,TRBJ1-6,TRBV7-9,NA,TGTGCCAGCAGCTACTACAGGGACGGTAATTCACCCCTCCACTTT,CASSYYRDGNSPLHF
TRBD2,TRBJ2-3,TRBV7-2,NA,TGTGCCAGCAGTGTGACTAGCGGCACAGATACGCAGTATTTT,CASSVTSGTDTQYF
TRBD2,TRBJ2-1,TRBV18,NA,TGTGCCAGCTCACCACTCTCCGGGAGGGCTGAGCAGTTCTTC,CASSPLSGRAEQFF
TRBD1,TRBJ2-7,TRBV5-1,NA,TGCGCCAGCAGCCAGACAGGGTACGAGCAGTACTTC,CASSQTGYEQYF
TRBD1,TRBJ1-1,TRBV29-1,NA,TGCAGCGACCGGACAGGGGGGAACACTGAAGCTTTCTTT,CSDRTGGNTEAFF
TRBD2,TRBJ2-3,TRBV4-3,NA,TGCGCCAGCAGCCAAGGACTAGCGGGGGGCCGTGGGGTAGATACGCAGTATTTT,CASSQGLAGGRGVDTQYF
TRBD1,TRBJ1-6,TRBV6-5,NA,TGTGCCAGCAGCCCGGACAGGACGGATTCACCCCTCCACTTT,CASSPDRTDSPLHF
NA,TRBJ1-5,TRBV28,NA,TGTGCCAGCAGTTTTAGATCGAATCAGCCCCAGCATTTT,CASSFRSNQPQHF
NA,TRBJ2-3,TRBV7-9,NA,TGTGCCAGCAGCTTAGCGGGGCCAGATACGCAGTATTTT,CASSLAGPDTQYF
NA,TRBJ2-3,TRBV5-4,NA,TGTGCCAGCAGCGCGGGACCTTACCCGGGCACAGATACGCAGTATTTT,CASSAGPYPGTDTQYF
TRBD1,TRBJ1-2,TRBV13,NA,TGTGCCAGCAGCTCTACAGGGGGTTATGGCTACACCTTC,CASSSTGGYGYTF
TRBD1,TRBJ2-5,TRBV10-3,NA,TGTGCCATCAGTGAGTCGGGGGGACAGGGGGAGACCCAGTACTTC,CAISESGGQGETQYF
NA,TRBJ1-1,TRBV7-8,NA,TGTGCCAGCAGCCGACAGCGGAACACTGAAGCTTTCTTT,CASSRQRNTEAFF
NA,TRBJ2-7,TRBV19,NA,TGTGCCAGTAGTAGACAGCTCAACTACGAGCAGTACTTC,CASSRQLNYEQYF
TRBD1,TRBJ1-6,TRBV4-2,NA,TGTGCCAGCAGCCACCTCTTCGGGGACAGTAATTCACCCCTCCACTTT,CASSHLFGDSNSPLHF
NA,TRBJ1-4,TRBV19,few,TGTGCCAGTTCACATTCTGAAAAACTGTTTTTT,CASSHSEKLFF
NA,TRBJ1-6,TRBV10-3,NA,TGTGCCATCAGTGAGTCCGGGCAGGGGCGGTCACCCCTCCACTTT,CAISESGQGRSPLHF
NA,TRBJ1-3,TRBV2,few,TGTGCCAGCAGTGGACAGTTCTCTGGAAACACCATATATTTT,CASSGQFSGNTIYF